Each of the 30 T cell receptor beta chains below was sequenced from the same sample in a study of blood T cell repertoires in COVID-19 (dated by TCRdb to about 2020). The method was the immunoSEQ multiplex PCR assay. What TCRdb holds here is the immuneACCESS table cut down to in-frame rearrangements. Part of the clones is not present; checked against another copy, under half of the missing clones reflect an unresolved V gene, and the others are unexplained. The sample has 200,000 or so clones on record, 80% of them singletons. The ten largest clones capture less than 7% of the sample. Sequencing was done on a sample of peripheral blood. Every receptor here comes from a woman between 65 and 79 years old with acute or convalescent COVID-19.

This clone was seen repeatedly, ten times or more. The rearrangement joins TRBV6-1 to TRBJ1-5; TRBD1 matches at 8 bases. The J segment lost 0 bases and the V segment lost 3 bases, leaving 16 bases of the junction unmatched. Looked up from germline, CDR1 is MNHNS and CDR2 is SASEGT. This CDR3 is 20 amino acids long. The CDR3 nucleotides read TGTGCCAGCAGTGAGAAAAAAGGTCGGGCGGGACAGGATAGCAATCAGCCCCAGCATTTT. It yields the protein CASSEKKGRAGQDSNQPQHF.

The chain couples TRBV7-9 to TRBJ2-7; 15 bases are a match to TRBD2. Trimming removed 4 bases from V and 4 bases from J; junction bases left unmatched: 8. Germline CDR1 is SEHNR and CDR2 is FQNEAQ (reference sequence). This CDR3 spans 17 amino acids. The CDR3 DNA follows: TGTGCCAGCAGCTCCGGGACTAGCGGGAGGATCGTATACGAGCAGTACTTC. Amino acids: CASSSGTSGRIVYEQYF.

The V and J genes are TRBV5-1 and TRBJ2-1; TRBD2 matches 9 bases. The CDR3 loop spans 15 amino acids. With 3 bases clipped from V and 4 bases from J, the junction kept 5 bases outside the gene matches. CDR1 and CDR2 from the germline V gene are SGHRS and YFSETQ. Here the CDR3 DNA reads TGCGCCAGCAGCTCGACTAGCGGAGGATACAATGAGCAGTTCTTC. Translated, it gives CASSSTSGGYNEQFF. The full variable domain, its missing parts supplied by reference TRBV5-1 and TRBJ2-1, is KAGVTQTPRYLIKTRGQQVTLSCSPISGHRSVSWYQQTPGQGLQFLFEYFSETQRNKGNFPGRFSGRQFSNSRSEMNVSTLELGDSALYLCASSSTSGGYNEQFFGPGTRLTVL.

This chain connects TRBV27 to TRBJ1-1; TRBD1 is a possible D gene (6 bases). The CDR3 contains 16 residues. The germline V gene has CDR1 MNHEY and CDR2 SMNVEV (reference sequence). Deletions cut 5 bases from V and 3 bases from J, with 19 bases between. In DNA, the CDR3 is TGTGCCAGCAGTCCCCTGACAGGCCCGAGGGACACTGAAGCTTTCTTT. Protein: CASSPLTGPRDTEAFF.

The chain combines TRBV28 with TRBJ2-5; 7 nucleotides agree with TRBD1. This CDR3 comprises 14 residues. Per the germline V gene, CDR1 is MDHEN and CDR2 is SYDVKM. Trimming cost V 5 bases and J 5 bases; bases outside gene matches: 8. In DNA form, the CDR3 reads TGTGCCAGCAGTCTAACAGGGGATTGGGAGACCCAGTACTTC. This gives the protein CASSLTGDWETQYF.

The chain combines TRBV27 with TRBJ2-1, with 11 bases that match TRBD2. Germline-derived CDR1 and CDR2 are MNHEY and SMNVEV (reference sequence). The trim removed 2 bases at V and 0 bases at J, leaving 0 bases unmatched. The length of the CDR3 is 16 residues. The CDR3: CASSLTSGSSYNEQFF. CDR3 sequence (DNA): TGTGCCAGCAGTTTAACTAGCGGGAGCTCCTACAATGAGCAGTTCTTC.

This chain links TRBV3-1 (or the pseudogene TRBV3-2) with TRBJ2-2; 9 nucleotides line up with TRBD1. V dropped 5 bases and J dropped 6; count of bases not matched to a gene: 7. Germline V gene lookup returns CDR1 LGHDT and CDR2 YNNKEL (reference sequence). CDR3 length: 15 residues. CDR3 residues: CASSGRDRAAGELFF. In DNA, the CDR3 is TGTGCCAGCAGCGGCCGGGACAGGGCGGCCGGGGAGCTGTTTTTT.

The chain couples TRBV19 to TRBJ1-5, with 7 nucleotides matching TRBD1. J was trimmed by 3 bases and V by 6 bases; bases with no gene match: 8. CDR1 LNHDA and CDR2 SQIVND come from the germline V gene (reference sequence). The CDR3 covers 15 residues. The CDR3 DNA is TGTGCCAGTAGAGAACCCGGGACAGTCAATCAGCCCCAGCATTTT. This codes for CASREPGTVNQPQHF. Using reference TRBV19 and TRBJ1-5 for the parts outside the CDR3, the full variable domain is DGGITQSPKYLFRKEGQNVTLSCEQNLNHDAMYWYRQDPGQGLRLIYYSQIVNDFQKGDIAEGYSVSREKKESFPLTVTSAQKNPTAFYLCASREPGTVNQPQHFGDGTRLSIL.

The chain employs TRBV27 and TRBJ2-2; 8 bases are shared with TRBD2. CDR3 size: 16 residues. Per germline, CDR1 MNHEY and CDR2 SMNVEV (reference sequence). V shed 0 bases and J 6 bases; nucleotides not matched to a gene: 6. The CDR3 region has the DNA TGTGCCAGCAGTTTATCTTTTGCGGGAGGCCCCGGGGAGCTGTTTTTT. The encoded protein is CASSLSFAGGPGELFF.

The rearrangement uses TRBV5-1 and TRBJ1-6; 9 nucleotides line up with TRBD1. The CDR3 extends over 15 amino acids. Germline V lookup: CDR1 SGHRS, CDR2 YFSETQ. The V gene end was trimmed by 7 bases and the J gene end by 7 bases; junction bases not matched to a gene: 9. The chain's CDR3 is CASGISGTGNSPLHF. CDR3 coding DNA: TGCGCCAGCGGTATATCCGGGACAGGGAATTCACCCCTCCACTTT.

This chain links TRBV7-2 with TRBJ2-7, with D perhaps matching TRBD2 (7 bases). Trimming pared 0 bases from V and 4 bases from J, leaving 13 bases between. There are 15 residues in the CDR3. Germline V lookup: CDR1 SGHTA, CDR2 FQGNSA. CDR3 amino acids: CASSLAPGGRYEQYF. CDR3 nucleotide sequence: TGTGCCAGCAGCTTAGCCCCGGGGGGCCGGTACGAGCAGTACTTC.

The chain employs TRBV11-2 and TRBJ2-1; 9 bases match TRBD2. Germline lookup yields CDR1 SGHAT and CDR2 FQNNGV. Trimming removed 1 base from V and 7 bases from J; junction bases left unmatched: 14. The CDR3 consists of 18 residues. The chain's CDR3 is CASSLAASGMGGGNEQFF. CDR3 in DNA: TGTGCCAGCAGCTTAGCCGCTAGCGGGATGGGAGGTGGGAATGAGCAGTTCTTC.

This clone was observed a handful of times. This chain uses TRBV4-2 with TRBJ2-1, with 10 nucleotides matching TRBD2. V shed 2 bases and J 7 bases; nucleotides not matched to a gene: 8. Germline-derived CDR1 and CDR2 are LGHNA and YNFKEQ. This CDR3 is built from 16 residues. CDR3 DNA sequence: TGTGCCAGCAGCCAACTAGCGGGAGCCAGGGGGAATGAGCAGTTCTTC. It codes for CASSQLAGARGNEQFF.

This clone was counted a single time. The rearrangement links TRBV9 to TRBJ2-5, with D possibly being TRBD1 (5 bases). With 4 bases removed from V and 4 bases from J, the gap between germline ends came to 14 bases. CDR1 is SGDLS and CDR2 is YYNGEE in the germline V gene. There are 14 residues in the CDR3. This chain's CDR3 is CASSKTETLETQYF. The DNA for the CDR3 is TGTGCCAGCAGCAAGACAGAGACTCTAGAGACCCAGTACTTC.

This clone was seen a handful of times. The V call is TRBV28, the J call TRBJ1-4; TRBD1 matches at 8 bases. Per germline, CDR1 MDHEN and CDR2 SYDVKM. J lost 3 bases, V lost 3 bases, and 6 bases had no gene match. This CDR3 is 16 amino acids long. This CDR3 is CASSLAGGLPNEKLFF. DNA for the CDR3: TGTGCCAGCAGTTTGGCAGGGGGCCTTCCTAATGAAAAACTGTTTTTT.

This chain links TRBV5-4 with TRBJ2-1; 12 bases align to TRBD2. The V and J ends lost 1 base and 2 bases, in that order; junction bases with no gene match: 1. The CDR3 has 16 residues. Germline values: CDR1 SGHNT, CDR2 YYREEE (reference sequence). In DNA form, the CDR3 reads TGTGCCAGCAGCTTGCGGACTAGCGGGACCTACAATGAGCAGTTCTTC. Its translation is CASSLRTSGTYNEQFF. Full variable domain (outside the CDR3, taken from reference TRBV5-4 and TRBJ2-1): ETGVTQSPTHLIKTRGQQVTLRCSSQSGHNTVSWYQQALGQGPQFIFQYYREEENGRGNFPPRFSGLQFPNYSSELNVNALELDDSALYLCASSLRTSGTYNEQFFGPGTRLTVL.

This sequence joins TRBV6-4 and TRBJ2-7; the match to TRBD1 covers 7 bases. Germline trimming cut 10 bases from V and 3 bases from J; bases unmatched to any gene: 15. Germline values: CDR1 MRHNA, CDR2 SNTAGT. This CDR3 region has 15 residues. This chain's CDR3 is CATGGRVFIFYEQYF. Written as DNA, the CDR3 is TGTGCCACAGGGGGACGGGTTTTTATCTTCTACGAGCAGTACTTC.

The rearrangement links TRBV6-4 to TRBJ1-1; weak D call: TRBD1 (6 bases). The germline gives CDR1 MRHNA, CDR2 SNTAGT. There are 14 residues in the CDR3. V lost 7 bases and J lost 1, with 13 bases in between. This chain's CDR3 is CASKTNRENTEAFF. CDR3 sequence (DNA): TGTGCCAGCAAAACAAACAGGGAGAACACTGAAGCTTTCTTT.

The J gene is TRBJ2-3, the V gene TRBV13; 8 bases are a match to TRBD2. Germline V gives CDR1 PRHDT, CDR2 FYEKMQ (reference sequence). This CDR3 is 15 amino acids long. Losses at the gene ends were 0 bases for V and 3 bases for J; bases not matched to a gene: 2. This CDR3 is CASSLGSGKTDTQYF. The CDR3, as DNA: TGTGCCAGCAGCTTAGGTAGCGGGAAGACAGATACGCAGTATTTT.

This clone has just one count. V usage is TRBV16 and J usage is TRBJ2-3; D is ambiguous. The V end lost 3 bases, the J end lost 14 bases, and 21 bases lay between the germline ends. From germline, CDR1 is KGHSY and CDR2 FQNENV. The length of the CDR3 is 14 residues. CDR3 coding DNA: TGTGCCAGCAGCCAGTCCGCGGAATCCCATTCTAGGTATTTT. Its protein product is CASSQSAESHSRYF.

Worth noting for this clone: Mismatch with germline at one junction end may stem from a read error. The DNA of the CDR3 is TGTGCCAGCAGCTTAGACGGGCAGGGGTACAGTGAGCAGTTCTTC. This translates into CASSLDGQGYSEQFF. The chain carries TRBV11-2 and TRBJ2-1, with D maybe TRBD1 (6 bases). The CDR3 consists of 15 residues. CDR1 is SGHAT and CDR2 is FQNNGV in the germline V gene.

The CDR3: CASSLAGTENEKLFF. The CDR3, as DNA: TGCGCCAGCAGCTTGGCTGGGACAGAAAATGAAAAACTGTTTTTT. The chain couples TRBV5-1 to TRBJ1-4, with 7 bases identical to TRBD1. The CDR3 spans 15 residues. V was pared by 0 bases and J by 5 bases, with 4 bases of the junction left unmatched. Per the germline V gene, CDR1 is SGHRS and CDR2 is YFSETQ.

As regards this clone: The sample contains more than one DNA sequence encoding this CDR3. The V call is TRBV19, the J call TRBJ2-2; 8 bases align to TRBD1. The V and J ends lost 2 bases and 1 base, in that order; junction bases with no gene match: 0. The CDR3 loop spans 15 amino acids. Germline V gene sequence: CDR1 LNHDA, CDR2 SQIVND (reference sequence). This CDR3 is CASSITGGNTGELFF. The CDR3, as DNA: TGTGCCAGTAGTATAACAGGGGGGAACACCGGGGAGCTGTTTTTT.

The genes are TRBV3-1 (or the pseudogene TRBV3-2) and TRBJ1-1; possibly TRBD1 for D (6 bases). Trimming pared 4 bases from V and 4 bases from J, leaving 16 bases between. Germline V gives CDR1 LGHDT, CDR2 YNNKEL (reference sequence). This CDR3 is 15 amino acids long. CDR3 sequence (DNA): TGTGCCAGCAGCCCGCGGAGACAGGAGATCACTGAAGCTTTCTTT. Translated: CASSPRRQEITEAFF.

The chain uses TRBV3-1 (or the pseudogene TRBV3-2) and TRBJ1-4; 7 nucleotides agree with TRBD1. This CDR3 contains 15 residues. CDR1 and CDR2 (germline): LGHDT, YNNKEL (reference sequence). Unmatched junction bases numbered 4, after V lost 1 base and J lost 5 bases. The CDR3 sequence: CASSQVARGNEKLFF. CDR3 coding DNA: TGTGCCAGCAGCCAAGTCGCCAGGGGGAATGAAAAACTGTTTTTT.

The chain combines TRBV7-8 with TRBJ2-7; TRBD1 agrees at 7 bases. CDR1 is SGHVS and CDR2 is FQNEAQ in the germline V gene. This CDR3 has 14 amino acids. J was trimmed by 8 bases and V by 5 bases; bases with no gene match: 12. The CDR3, as DNA: TGTGCCAGCAGCCTATTCGGACAGGTGGGGAAGCAGTACTTC. This translates into CASSLFGQVGKQYF.

This sequence joins TRBV29-1 and TRBJ2-7; D is unclear. Trimming shortened V by 6 bases and J by 1 base, and 7 bases separated the two germline ends. Germline V gene lookup returns CDR1 SQVTM and CDR2 ANQGSEA. The CDR3 sequence is 11 residues long. CDR3 in DNA: TGCAGCGTCATACAGTCCTACGAGCAGTACTTC. Translation: CSVIQSYEQYF.

This chain joins TRBV5-1 and TRBJ1-2, with 7 bases aligning to TRBD1. Germline assignment: CDR1 SGHRS and CDR2 YFSETQ. V lost 7 bases, J lost 5 bases, and 5 bases stayed unmatched. The CDR3 is 12 residues long. CDR3: CASHAGGYGYTF. CDR3 coding DNA: TGCGCCAGCCACGCAGGGGGATATGGCTACACCTTC.

The J gene is TRBJ2-3, the V gene TRBV7-9; tentative D call: TRBD1 (7 bases). The CDR3 has 12 residues. The V gene's germline CDR1 is SEHNR and CDR2 FQNEAQ (reference sequence). Trimming cost V 6 bases and J 8 bases, with 12 bases left between them. This chain's CDR3 is CASRYRGGTQYF. The CDR3 DNA follows: TGTGCCAGCAGGTACAGGGGAGGTACGCAGTATTTT.

The chain joins TRBV10-3 to TRBJ2-5; a possible D gene is TRBD2 (6 bases). This CDR3 contains 13 residues. Germline loops: CDR1 ENHRY, CDR2 SYGVKD. Trimming pared 6 bases from V and 5 bases from J, leaving 13 bases between. CDR3 nucleotides: TGTGCCATCAGGGGGGGTCTCCAGGAGACCCAGTACTTC. Protein sequence: CAIRGGLQETQYF.